This note documents a single TCR beta chain sequence. The antigen it recognizes is unknown. No qualities accompany the bases; no much larger clone lies one base away. According to the study, the label for this sample's time point signals: pre-sensitization, week 0. Sample treatment or condition, as interpreted from the label and publication: therapeutic diphenylcyclopropenone sensitization with weekly scalp DPC. At each patch-test visit, blood was drawn before the patch test was applied. Patients were considered eligible if aged 18 to 70, diagnosed with alopecia and deemed suitable for DPC therapy, and patients were excluded if pregnant. Total RNA was extracted from unfractionated whole blood that had been collected in Tempus Blood RNA tubes. This specimen belongs to a study of human T cells and chemical hapten exposure (dated by TCRdb to the early 2020s). Regarding the study in general: For sensitization, 2% DPC in acetone was applied to a 2 cm by 2 cm area of upper inner arm skin. Patients additionally received weekly therapeutic DPC doses to the scalp throughout the roughly 24-week study period. Patch testing was done on the upper back using Finn chambers containing 0.01% DPC, and results were scored after 6 days according to International Contact Dermatitis Research Group standards. Most of the patients in the cohort were female, and the cohort covered alopecia areata with under or over 50% scalp involvement, alopecia totalis and alopecia universalis. The libraries were sequenced as a pool, and the TCR yield per sample differed mostly because of small variations in library volumes within the pool. In alopecia patients, the study followed how the peripheral blood TCR repertoire changed in vivo over primary and secondary sensitization to diphenylcyclopropenone (DPC), a hapten. Blood samples were taken from patients before sensitization (week 0) and then at 2, 6 and about 24 weeks after DPC sensitization. For TCR sequencing, blood came from 25 to 35 alopecia patients at anywhere from one to four time points (pre-sensitization, 2, 6 and 24 weeks). Overall study results and their limits: No change with DPC sensitization was found in the number of TCRs above 1 in 1000 frequency, and no evidence of global repertoire structure alterations was found. Significantly more large CDR3 similarity clusters were formed by expanded TCRs than by pre-sensitization or healthy control sets, consistent with antigen-driven responses. Because every patient had alopecia, a presumed autoimmune disease, the patients' immune response might differ from that of healthy individuals. Patch test score correlated positively with the number of PT1 expanded TCRs, reaching significance at thresholds 8, 16 and 32 but not at 4. After repeated subsampling, changes were observed in the strength of the expansion versus patch-test correlation and in the threshold at which the correlation became significant.

For this chain, trimming is 6 bases at the V end and 3 bases at the J end, and the number of junction bases without a gene match is 8. CDR1 and CDR2 are read off the germline V gene as SQVTM and ANQGSEA. The CDR3, cysteine through phenylalanine, is 14 amino acids long. Only the CDR3 portion is preserved as DNA: 42 bases, with reading frame beginning at the first base. Libraries were prepared through RACE. Sequencing relied on a NextSeq 500. During library preparation, unique molecular identifiers were attached to individual cDNA molecules so that TCRs could be counted in a quantitative, reproducible way. Each blood RNA sample was used to sequence both TCR alpha and TCR beta chains. The authors processed their data as follows. A median of roughly 99,000 TCRs per sample was observed, with a range of about 23,224 to 690,600. V, J and CDR3 annotation of the TCR reads was performed with the Decombinator software suite. Every sample was subsampled to the same number of TCRs (28,000) for the PS versus PT1 abundance plots. TCRs were defined as expanded if absent before sensitization and observed at least eight times at the 2-week time point. Clones were called with MiXCR by TCRdb after fastp trimmed the public reads at Q25, and only in-frame beta chains were retained. All rows with the same CDR3 protein become a single entry with the most common DNA and genes. Clone size and V and J calls follow TCRdb, not the original study. The sample table holds around 180,000 distinct CDR3 sequences, of which roughly 30% were seen once. The top ten clones comprise roughly 3% of the sample.

The chain couples TRBV29-1 to TRBJ2-3; a stretch of 8 junction bases matches TRBD1. The sequenced sample was whole blood, obtained in connection with sensitization to the hapten diphenylcyclopropenone (DPC). The sequence came from a woman between 25 and 40 years old with alopecia areata. Some clones in this sample may be carry-over from other donors' samples. At the DNA level, the sequence is TGCAGCGTGGAACAGGGGGTTGGGACAGATACGCAGTATTTT. Translated, this gives CSVEQGVGTDTQYF.